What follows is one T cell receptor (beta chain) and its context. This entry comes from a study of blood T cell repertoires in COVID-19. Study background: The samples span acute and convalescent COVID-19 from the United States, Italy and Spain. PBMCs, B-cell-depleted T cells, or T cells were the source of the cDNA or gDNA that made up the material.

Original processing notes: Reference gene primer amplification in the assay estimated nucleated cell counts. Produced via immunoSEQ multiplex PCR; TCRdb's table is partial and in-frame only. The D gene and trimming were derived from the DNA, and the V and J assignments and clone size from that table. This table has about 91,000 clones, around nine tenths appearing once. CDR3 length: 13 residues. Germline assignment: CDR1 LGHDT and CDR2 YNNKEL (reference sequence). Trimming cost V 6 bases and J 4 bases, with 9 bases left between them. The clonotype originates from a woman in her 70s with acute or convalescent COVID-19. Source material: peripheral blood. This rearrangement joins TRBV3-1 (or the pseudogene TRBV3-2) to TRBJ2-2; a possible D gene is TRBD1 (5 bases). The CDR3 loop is CASRNRLTGELFF. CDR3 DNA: TGTGCCAGCAGAAACAGGCTCACCGGGGAGCTGTTTTTT.